The 27 T cell receptor beta chains below were found in one sample sequenced in a study of T-cell reconstitution after alpha-beta-depleted transplantation in children. Researchers prepared the TCRbeta library using unique molecular identifiers, the study reports. MiXCR, run by TCRdb on the PCR reads, gives a single entry per CDR3 protein. The sample shows roughly 160,000 distinct CDR3 sequences, over 8.5% of them seen only once. Specimen: PBMCs, collected before TCRalphabeta/CD19-depleted stem cell transplant. All receptors come from a boy aged 2 to 10 with acute myeloid leukemia, due to receive a stem cell transplant.

This clonotype was found many times. The chain uses TRBV12-3 or TRBV12-4 and TRBJ2-7; the D gene could be TRBD1 or TRBD2 (5 bases each). Trimming pared 5 bases from V and 7 bases from J, leaving 15 bases between. This CDR3 contains 13 residues. As DNA, the CDR3 is TGTGCCAGCAGTCGGAGCATGGGGACGGAGCAGTACTTC. It is translated as CASSRSMGTEQYF.

This clonotype has at least ten counts. This chain connects TRBV5-1 to TRBJ1-2, with 8 nucleotides matching TRBD1. V shed 0 bases, J shed 8 bases, and the junction held 9 bases outside the gene matches. The CDR3 length is 15 residues. Germline lookup yields CDR1 SGHRS and CDR2 YFSETQ. The CDR3 DNA follows: TGCGCCAGCAGCTTGGATGGCCAGGGGGCGCGGGGCTACACCTTC. The encoded protein is CASSLDGQGARGYTF.

This clonotype is medium-sized by share. The chain joins TRBV6-1 to TRBJ2-7; D gene unclear. The CDR3 contains 13 residues. Trimming left V 2 bases short and J 2 bases short, with 7 bases between. The germline V gene has CDR1 MNHNS and CDR2 SASEGT. This chain's CDR3 is CASSEPGAYEQYF. For the CDR3, the DNA is TGTGCCAGCAGTGAACCGGGCGCCTACGAGCAGTACTTC.

This clonotype was recorded at least ten times. The rearrangement uses TRBV2 and TRBJ2-1; D is possibly TRBD1 (6 bases). V dropped 7 bases and J dropped 5 bases, with 15 bases sitting between them. This CDR3 has 14 amino acids. The V gene's germline CDR1 is SNHLY and CDR2 FYNNEI. CDR3 amino acids: CASTEDRKDNEQFF. The CDR3 DNA reads TGTGCCAGCACCGAAGACAGGAAGGACAATGAGCAGTTCTTC.

In this sample, this clonotype turned up a few times. This chain links TRBV29-1 with TRBJ2-1; unclear D gene. The germline V and J ends were trimmed by 4 bases and 4 bases, with 8 bases remaining between them. This CDR3 has 12 residues. CDR1 and CDR2 from the germline V gene are SQVTM and ANQGSEA. The CDR3 nucleotides read TGCAGCGTTGGCTTCAGGTACAATGAGCAGTTCTTC. This translates into CSVGFRYNEQFF.

This clonotype was recorded at least ten times. In DNA, the CDR3 is TGCAGTGCTAGAGACACCCTAGGGGTATATAATCAGCCCCAGCATTTT. This translates into CSARDTLGVYNQPQHF. J is TRBJ1-5 and V is TRBV20-1; a possible D gene is TRBD1 (5 bases). CDR1 and CDR2 (germline): DFQATT, SNEGSKA (reference sequence). V gave up 0 bases and J gave up 4 bases, with 16 bases separating them. The CDR3 is made up of 16 amino acids.

This clonotype was observed at least ten times. The chain links TRBV28 to TRBJ2-7, with D possibly being TRBD1 (5 bases). V lost 2 bases and J lost 3, with 11 bases in between. The CDR3 length is 14 residues. Germline V CDR1 and CDR2: MDHEN, SYDVKM. The DNA for the CDR3 is TGTGCCAGCAGTTTAGTACAGGTGAACTACGAGCAGTACTTC. Protein: CASSLVQVNYEQYF.

This clonotype came up many times. The chain uses TRBV2 and TRBJ1-5; possibly TRBD1 for D (6 bases). CDR1 SNHLY and CDR2 FYNNEI come from the germline V gene. V lost 1 base and J lost 4, with 11 bases in between. The CDR3 has 15 amino acids. This CDR3 is CASSEGVDRNQPQHF. The DNA for the CDR3 is TGTGCCAGCAGTGAAGGGGTGGACAGAAATCAGCCCCAGCATTTT.

This clonotype was observed many times. V usage is TRBV7-9 and J usage is TRBJ2-5, with D perhaps matching TRBD2 (6 bases). The germline V gene encodes CDR1 SEHNR and CDR2 FQNEAQ (reference sequence). The V and J ends lost 5 bases and 2 bases respectively, with 24 bases between them. This CDR3 region has 18 residues. The CDR3 nucleotides are TGTGCCAGCAGCCCCATGGACGTCCTAGCCGGGGGTCAAGAGACCCAGTACTTC. Translated: CASSPMDVLAGGQETQYF.

At least ten counts were recorded for this clonotype. V gene TRBV20-1 combines with J gene TRBJ2-1; 8 bases match TRBD2. The V gene's germline CDR1 is DFQATT and CDR2 SNEGSKA (reference sequence). The CDR3 contains 15 residues. With V trimmed by 6 bases and J by 1 base, 8 bases remained unmatched. For the CDR3, the DNA is TGCAGTGCGCCGGATATAGCGGGGTCCTACAATGAGCAGTTCTTC. Its translation: CSAPDIAGSYNEQFF.

This clonotype has at least ten counts. The chain employs TRBV11-1 and TRBJ2-5; D might be TRBD2 (6 bases). This CDR3 comprises 14 residues. Trimming removed 5 bases at V and 1 base at J, with 11 bases between. Looked up from germline, CDR1 is SGHAT and CDR2 is FQDESV (reference sequence). In nucleotides, the CDR3 is TGTGCCAGCAGCCAAATCGGGGGCCAAGAGACCCAGTACTTC. It yields the protein CASSQIGGQETQYF.

This clonotype was observed at least ten times. The genes are TRBV5-1 and TRBJ2-1; D tentatively reads TRBD1 or TRBD2 (5 bases each). V lost 1 base to trimming and J lost 7 bases, with 15 bases between them. This CDR3 has 15 residues. CDR1 SGHRS and CDR2 YFSETQ come from the germline V gene. Here the CDR3 reads CASSLRPGRENEQFF. The DNA for the CDR3 is TGCGCCAGCAGCTTGAGGCCAGGGAGAGAAAATGAGCAGTTCTTC.

This clonotype was counted ten times or more. V and J are TRBV5-6 and TRBJ2-3; D gene uncertain. Trimming removed 0 bases from V and 0 bases from J, with 8 bases in between. CDR1 and CDR2 from the germline V gene are SGHDT and YYEEEE. The CDR3 is 15 residues long. The CDR3 region is CASSLGPKSTDTQYF. In DNA, the CDR3 is TGTGCCAGCAGCTTGGGGCCGAAAAGCACAGATACGCAGTATTTT.

This clonotype was detected ten times or more. The chain recombines TRBV28 with TRBJ1-4; D not resolved. V gave up 7 bases and J gave up 2 bases, with 17 bases separating them. The V gene's germline CDR1 is MDHEN and CDR2 SYDVKM. The CDR3 covers 16 residues. The CDR3 DNA reads TGTGCCAGCAAGGTTGGGCAGGTTTCGACTAATGAAAAACTGTTTTTT. As protein: CASKVGQVSTNEKLFF. Supplemented by reference TRBV28 and TRBJ1-4, the full variable domain reads DVKVTQSSRYLVKRTGEKVFLECVQDMDHENMFWYRQDPGLGLRLIYFSYDVKMKEKGDIPEGYSVSREKKERFSLILESASTNQTSMYLCASKVGQVSTNEKLFFGSGTQLSVL.

This clonotype occurred many times. V is TRBV29-1 and J is TRBJ2-7, with 9 nucleotides matching TRBD1. The V segment lost 6 bases and the J segment 3 bases; nucleotides outside the gene matches: 12. Germline lookup yields CDR1 SQVTM and CDR2 ANQGSEA. The CDR3 covers 15 residues. CDR3: CSVTGGRTGGYEQYF. The DNA for the CDR3 is TGCAGCGTCACAGGGGGCCGTACAGGGGGCTACGAGCAGTACTTC.

This clonotype was detected a few times. The rearrangement uses TRBV20-1 and TRBJ2-1; TRBD2 matches at 8 bases. The CDR3 sequence is 14 residues long. With 6 bases clipped from V and 7 bases from J, the junction kept 11 bases outside the gene matches. CDR1 and CDR2 (germline): DFQATT, SNEGSKA (reference sequence). CDR3 DNA: TGCAGTGCGACAGCGGGAGAGACGTGGAATGAGCAGTTCTTC. Encoded protein: CSATAGETWNEQFF.

The chain links TRBV11-2 to TRBJ2-7; TRBD2 might be the D (6 bases). The CDR3 length is 16 residues. Trimming took off 4 bases at V and 3 bases at J, with 19 bases between the two ends. CDR1 is SGHAT and CDR2 is FQNNGV in the germline V gene. The CDR3 DNA reads TGTGCCAGCAGCTCGAGGAGGAACCGGGAGAGCTACGAGCAGTACTTC. As protein: CASSSRRNRESYEQYF.

For this clonotype: A much larger clone is a single base away; this may be a read error. V usage is TRBV12-3 or TRBV12-4 and J usage is TRBJ2-7; D not certain. Trimming took 4 bases from V and 3 from J, leaving 10 bases between them. The CDR3 has 13 amino acids. CDR3 sequence (DNA): TGTGCCAGCAGTTCCACACCTCTCTACGAGCAGTACTTC. As protein: CASSSTPLYEQYF.

This clonotype showed up many times. This chain links TRBV29-1 with TRBJ2-3; 7 nucleotides match TRBD1. The CDR3 runs to 13 residues. Losses at the gene ends were 3 bases for V and 1 base for J; bases not matched to a gene: 1. Germline loops: CDR1 SQVTM, CDR2 ANQGSEA. The CDR3 region is CSVEQGGTDTQYF. Written as DNA, the CDR3 is TGCAGCGTTGAGCAGGGGGGCACAGATACGCAGTATTTT.

This clonotype was counted between two and nine times. This sequence joins TRBV5-6 and TRBJ2-1; possible D gene TRBD1, 6 bases. Germline CDR1 SGHDT, CDR2 YYEEEE. The CDR3 has 16 amino acids. Trimming removed 4 bases at V and 0 bases at J, with 14 bases between. The CDR3 DNA follows: TGTGCCAGCAGCATTACAGGGTCTGGCTCCTACAATGAGCAGTTCTTC. Its protein is CASSITGSGSYNEQFF.

This clonotype was observed many times. The V call is TRBV5-1, the J call TRBJ2-1; 8 bases line up with TRBD1. The V gene end was trimmed by 4 bases and the J gene end by 8 bases; junction bases not matched to a gene: 5. This CDR3 is built from 13 residues. Germline CDR1 is SGHRS and CDR2 is YFSETQ. The CDR3 spells CASSVTGVDEQFF. CDR3 coding DNA: TGCGCCAGCAGCGTGACAGGGGTCGATGAGCAGTTCTTC.

This clonotype was counted ten times or more. The chain is built from TRBV4-2 and TRBJ2-6; D remains unclear. V was clipped by 1 base and J by 0 bases, with 4 bases between them. Germline CDR1 LGHNA, CDR2 YNFKEQ. The CDR3 length is 15 residues. CDR3 region: CASSQGVSGANVLTF. As DNA, the CDR3 is TGTGCCAGCAGCCAAGGGGTCTCTGGGGCCAACGTCCTGACTTTC.

In its sample, this clonotype was seen many times. The V call is TRBV20-1, the J call TRBJ2-7; D is ambiguous. Trimming took 3 bases from V and 3 from J, leaving 9 bases between them. The CDR3 is 12 residues long. CDR1 and CDR2 from the germline V gene are DFQATT and SNEGSKA (reference sequence). CDR3 sequence (DNA): TGCAGTGCTAGCTCGGCCGACTACGAGCAGTACTTC. This sequence encodes CSASSADYEQYF.

The table lists this clonotype with many counts. V and J are TRBV2 and TRBJ2-7, with a possible D match to TRBD1 (5 bases). The CDR3 has 14 residues. Germline V gene sequence: CDR1 SNHLY, CDR2 FYNNEI. Between the trimmed V and J ends, which lost 6 bases and 0 bases, there was a span of 12 bases. CDR3 sequence (DNA): TGTGCCAGCAGGTTTGACAGAAACTCCTACGAGCAGTACGTC. Amino acids: CASRFDRNSYEQYV.

The chain recombines TRBV6-2 or TRBV6-3 with TRBJ2-1; D is possibly TRBD2 (6 bases). CDR3 length equals 14 residues. Looked up from germline, CDR1 is MNHEY and CDR2 is SVGEGT. The V end was cut by 2 bases, the J end by 14 bases, with 19 bases between. The CDR3: CASSYGIAAFREFF. In DNA form, the CDR3 reads TGTGCCAGCAGTTACGGGATAGCGGCCTTTCGAGAGTTCTTC.

In this sample, this clonotype turned up many times. V gene TRBV19 combines with J gene TRBJ1-5, with 10 bases fitting TRBD1. V lost 4 bases to trimming and J lost 6 bases; unmatched junction nucleotides: 6. The CDR3 covers 15 residues. Looked up from germline, CDR1 is LNHDA and CDR2 is SQIVND (reference sequence). The CDR3 reads CASSTDRGSTQPQHF. The CDR3 DNA sequence: TGTGCCAGTAGTACGGACAGGGGGTCGACTCAGCCCCAGCATTTT.

This clonotype was picked up many times. This chain joins TRBV20-1 and TRBJ2-7, with D perhaps matching TRBD1 or TRBD2 (5 bases each). The germline V gene encodes CDR1 DFQATT and CDR2 SNEGSKA (reference sequence). Trimming removed 0 bases at V and 6 bases at J, with 15 bases between. The CDR3 covers 14 residues. CDR3 in amino acids: CSARDDGTYTEQYF. In nucleotides, the CDR3 is TGCAGTGCTAGAGATGACGGGACGTATACCGAGCAGTACTTC.